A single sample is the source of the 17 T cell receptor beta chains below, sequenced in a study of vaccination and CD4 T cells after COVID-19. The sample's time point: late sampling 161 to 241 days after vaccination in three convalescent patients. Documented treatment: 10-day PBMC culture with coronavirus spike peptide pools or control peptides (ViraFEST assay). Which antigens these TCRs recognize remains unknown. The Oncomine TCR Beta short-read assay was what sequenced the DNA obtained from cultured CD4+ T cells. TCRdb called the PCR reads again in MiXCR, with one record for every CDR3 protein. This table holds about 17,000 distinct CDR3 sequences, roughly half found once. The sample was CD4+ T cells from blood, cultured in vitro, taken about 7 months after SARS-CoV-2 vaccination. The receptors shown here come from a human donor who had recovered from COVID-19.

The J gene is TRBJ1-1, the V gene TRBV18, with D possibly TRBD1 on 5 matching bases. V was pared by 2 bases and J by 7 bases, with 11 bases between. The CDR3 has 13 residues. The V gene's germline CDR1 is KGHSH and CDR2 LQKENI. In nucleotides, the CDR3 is TGTGCCAGCTCACCAACGACAGAGGTTGAAGCTTTCTTT. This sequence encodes CASSPTTEVEAFF. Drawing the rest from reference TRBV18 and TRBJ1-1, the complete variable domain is NAGVMQNPRHLVRRRGQEARLRCSPMKGHSHVYWYRQLPEEGLKFMVYLQKENIIDESGMPKERFSAEFPKEGPSILRIQQVVRGDSAAYFCASSPTTEVEAFFGQGTRLTVV.

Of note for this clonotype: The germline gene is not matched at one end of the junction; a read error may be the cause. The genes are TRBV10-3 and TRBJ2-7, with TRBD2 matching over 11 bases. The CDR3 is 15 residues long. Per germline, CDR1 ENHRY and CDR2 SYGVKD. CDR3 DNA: TGTGCCATCAGGGAAGTAGCGGGAGGGCCTACGAGCTGTCACTTC. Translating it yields CAIREVAGGPTSCHF.

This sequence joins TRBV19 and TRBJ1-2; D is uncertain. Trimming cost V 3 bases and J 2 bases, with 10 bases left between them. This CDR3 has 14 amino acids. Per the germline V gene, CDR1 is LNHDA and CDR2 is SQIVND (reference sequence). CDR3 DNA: TGTGCCAGTAGTATCGGGCGTATGAACTATGGCTACACCTTC. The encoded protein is CASSIGRMNYGYTF.

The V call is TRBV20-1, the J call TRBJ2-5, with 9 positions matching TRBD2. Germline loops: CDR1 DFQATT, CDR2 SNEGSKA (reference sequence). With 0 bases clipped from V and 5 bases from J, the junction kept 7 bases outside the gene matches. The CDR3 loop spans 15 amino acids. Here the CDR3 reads CSARDSGRVGETQYF. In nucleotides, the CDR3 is TGCAGTGCTAGAGATAGCGGGAGAGTAGGGGAGACCCAGTACTTC.

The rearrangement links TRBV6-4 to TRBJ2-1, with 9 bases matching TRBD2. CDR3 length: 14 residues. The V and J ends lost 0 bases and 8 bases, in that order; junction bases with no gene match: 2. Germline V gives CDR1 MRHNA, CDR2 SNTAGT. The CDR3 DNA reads TGTGCCAGCAGTGACTCTAGCGGGAGATATGAGCAGTTCTTC. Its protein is CASSDSSGRYEQFF.

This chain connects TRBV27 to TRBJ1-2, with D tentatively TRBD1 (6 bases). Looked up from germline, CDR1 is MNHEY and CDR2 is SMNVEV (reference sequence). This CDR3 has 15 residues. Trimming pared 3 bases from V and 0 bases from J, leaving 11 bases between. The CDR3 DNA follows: TGTGCCAGCAGTTTCCTCAGGGGAGCTAACTATGGCTACACCTTC. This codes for CASSFLRGANYGYTF.

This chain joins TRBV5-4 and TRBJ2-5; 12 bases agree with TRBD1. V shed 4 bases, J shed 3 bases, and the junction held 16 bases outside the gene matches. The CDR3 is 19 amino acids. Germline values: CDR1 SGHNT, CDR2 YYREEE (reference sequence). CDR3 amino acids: CASSPRRGTGGVIKETQYF. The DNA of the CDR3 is TGTGCCAGCAGCCCCAGACGTGGGACAGGGGGCGTTATTAAAGAGACCCAGTACTTC. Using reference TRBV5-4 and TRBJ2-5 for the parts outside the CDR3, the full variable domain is ETGVTQSPTHLIKTRGQQVTLRCSSQSGHNTVSWYQQALGQGPQFIFQYYREEENGRGNFPPRFSGLQFPNYSSELNVNALELDDSALYLCASSPRRGTGGVIKETQYFGPGTRLLVL.

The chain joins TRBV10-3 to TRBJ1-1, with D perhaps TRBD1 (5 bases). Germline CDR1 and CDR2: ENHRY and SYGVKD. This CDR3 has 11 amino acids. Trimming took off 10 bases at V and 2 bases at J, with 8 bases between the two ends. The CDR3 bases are TGTGCCACGACAGACAACACTGAAGCTTTCTTT. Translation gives CATTDNTEAFF.

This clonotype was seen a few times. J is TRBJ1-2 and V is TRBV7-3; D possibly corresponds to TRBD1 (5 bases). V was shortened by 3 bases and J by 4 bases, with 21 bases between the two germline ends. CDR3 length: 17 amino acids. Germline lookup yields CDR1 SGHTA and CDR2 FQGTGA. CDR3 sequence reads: CASSFKFRIGGTYGYTF. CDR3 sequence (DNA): TGTGCCAGCAGCTTTAAATTCCGGATCGGGGGGACCTATGGCTACACCTTC.

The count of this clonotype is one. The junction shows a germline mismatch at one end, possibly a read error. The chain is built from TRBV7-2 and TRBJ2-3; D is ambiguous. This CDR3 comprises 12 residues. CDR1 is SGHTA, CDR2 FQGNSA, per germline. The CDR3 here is CAGSLRSDTQYF. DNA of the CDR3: TGTGCCGGCAGCTTAAGGTCAGATACGCAGTATTTT.

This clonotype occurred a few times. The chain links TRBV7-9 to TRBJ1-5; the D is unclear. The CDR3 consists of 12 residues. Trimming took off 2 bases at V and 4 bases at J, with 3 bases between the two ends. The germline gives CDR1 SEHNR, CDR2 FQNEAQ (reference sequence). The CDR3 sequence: CASSLPNQPQHF. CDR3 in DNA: TGTGCCAGCAGCTTACCGAATCAGCCCCAGCATTTT.

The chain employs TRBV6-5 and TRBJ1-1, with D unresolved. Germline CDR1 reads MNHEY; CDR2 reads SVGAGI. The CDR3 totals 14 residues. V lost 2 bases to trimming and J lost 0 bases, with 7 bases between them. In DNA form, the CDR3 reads TGTGCCAGCAGTTACGGGCATTTGAACACTGAAGCTTTCTTT. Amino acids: CASSYGHLNTEAFF.

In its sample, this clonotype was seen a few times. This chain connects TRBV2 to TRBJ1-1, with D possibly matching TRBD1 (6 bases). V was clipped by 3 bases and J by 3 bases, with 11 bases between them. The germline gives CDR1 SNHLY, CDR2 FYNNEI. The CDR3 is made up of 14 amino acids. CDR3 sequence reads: CASSEWGGDTEAFF. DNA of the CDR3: TGTGCCAGCAGTGAGTGGGGGGGCGACACTGAAGCTTTCTTT.

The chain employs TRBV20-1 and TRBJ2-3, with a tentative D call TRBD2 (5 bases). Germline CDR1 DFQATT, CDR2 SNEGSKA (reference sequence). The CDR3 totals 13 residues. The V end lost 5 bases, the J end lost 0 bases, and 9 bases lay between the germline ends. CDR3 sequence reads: CSAGRGSTDTQYF. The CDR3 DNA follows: TGCAGTGCTGGTCGGGGAAGCACAGATACGCAGTATTTT.

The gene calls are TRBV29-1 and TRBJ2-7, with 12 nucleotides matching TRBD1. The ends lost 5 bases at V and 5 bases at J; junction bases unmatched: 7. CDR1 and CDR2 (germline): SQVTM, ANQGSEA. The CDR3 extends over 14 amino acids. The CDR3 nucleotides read TGCAGCGTTAGGGGGGGACAGGGGGCGGACGAGCAGTACTTC. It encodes CSVRGGQGADEQYF.

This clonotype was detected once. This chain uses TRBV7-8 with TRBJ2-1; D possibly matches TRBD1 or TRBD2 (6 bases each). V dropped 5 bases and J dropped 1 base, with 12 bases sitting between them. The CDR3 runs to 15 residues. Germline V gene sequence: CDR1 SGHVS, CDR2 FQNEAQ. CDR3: CASSLGGWSYNEQFF. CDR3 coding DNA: TGTGCCAGCAGCCTAGGGGGGTGGTCCTACAATGAGCAGTTCTTC. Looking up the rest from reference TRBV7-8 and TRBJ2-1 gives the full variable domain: GAGVSQSPRYKVAKRGQDVALRCDPISGHVSLFWYQQALGQGPEFLTYFQNEAQLDKSGLPSDRFFAERPEGSVSTLKIQRTQQEDSAVYLCASSLGGWSYNEQFFGPGTRLTVL.

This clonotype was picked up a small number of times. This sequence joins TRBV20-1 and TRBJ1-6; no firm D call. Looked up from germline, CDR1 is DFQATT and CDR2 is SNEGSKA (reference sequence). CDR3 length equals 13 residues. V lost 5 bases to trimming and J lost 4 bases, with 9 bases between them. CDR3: CSAFDGYNSPLHF. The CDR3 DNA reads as TGCAGTGCTTTCGACGGTTATAATTCACCCCTCCACTTT.